The rows below give T cell receptor beta chains drawn from one sample of a study of PD-1 blockade in classical Hodgkin lymphoma. Method: immunoSEQ multiplex PCR; TCRdb's copy keeps in-frame clones and lacks some. The data contain roughly 7,400 clones, 60% of them singletons. Sequencing used CD8+ T cells from blood, obtained before the fourth cycle of nivolumab. The source is a human donor with classical Hodgkin lymphoma. Each CDR3 is given with its conserved first and last residue. A D gene is named only where the DNA matches it firmly. The size field is filled for only some rows; it gives once, few, many or a size class.

>-|TRBJ2-2|TRBV5-4|-
TGTGCCAGCAGCGGAATTGACGGCTTGAACACCGGGGAGCTGTTTTTT
CASSGIDGLNTGELFF
>-|TRBJ2-3|TRBV5-8|-
TGTGCCAGCAGCTTGGTACGGTCGGACTTCCCGGATACGCAGTATTTT
CASSLVRSDFPDTQYF
>-|TRBJ1-5|TRBV5-6|-
TGTGCCAGCAGCTTGAGCAGGCTGGGGAATCAGCCCCAGCATTTT
CASSLSRLGNQPQHF
>-|TRBJ2-7|TRBV27|TRBD2
TGTGCCAGCAGGCCCCTAGCGGCCTCCTACGAGCAGTACTTC
CASRPLAASYEQYF
>-|TRBJ1-5|TRBV5-6|-
TGCGCCAGCAGCCACGCCTTCAATAGCAATCAGCCCCAGCATTTT
CASSHAFNSNQPQHF
>few|TRBJ2-7|TRBV19|TRBD1
TGTGCCAGTAGTCCATCGCTGGCTACAGGGGCCGAGCAGTACTTC
CASSPSLATGAEQYF
>-|TRBJ2-6|TRBV7-2|-
TGTGCCAGCAGCTTAGGGACTTCTGGGGCCAACGTCCTGACTTTC
CASSLGTSGANVLTF
>-|TRBJ2-1|TRBV7-8|-
TGTGCCAGCAGCCCCGAAGTGCAGGGCAATGAGCAGTTCTTC
CASSPEVQGNEQFF
>-|TRBJ1-4|TRBV27|TRBD1
TGTGCCAGCAGTCGTGACAGGGGGACGACTAATGAAAAACTGTTTTTT
CASSRDRGTTNEKLFF
>once|TRBJ1-1|TRBV19|-
TGTGCCAGTAGTATGGGGGCTGAAGCTTTCTTT
CASSMGAEAFF
>medium-sized|TRBJ2-1|TRBV5-1|-
TGCGCCAGCAGCTTGAACGGATACAATGAGCAGTTCTTC
CASSLNGYNEQFF
>-|TRBJ2-5|TRBV6-1|-
TGTGCCAGCAGTGAAGCTTGGGGGGCAGGGGAGACCCAGTACTTC
CASSEAWGAGETQYF
>few|TRBJ1-1|TRBV6-1|TRBD1
TGTGCCAGCAGTGTGGACAGGAGGGCTAGCGGCACTGAAGCTTTCTTT
CASSVDRRASGTEAFF
>-|TRBJ2-7|TRBV6-6|-
TGTGCCAGCAGTTACGGAGGAGCGGGCCTTGTCTACGAGCAGTACTTT
CASSYGGAGLVYEQYF
>-|TRBJ2-1|TRBV19|TRBD2
TGTGCCAGTAGTATAGATGATCTAGCGGGAGTTGGGAATGAGCAGTTCTTC
CASSIDDLAGVGNEQFF
>once|TRBJ2-1|TRBV10-1|TRBD2
TGCGCCAGCAGTGATTACCTAGCGGGAGCGAATGAGCAGTTCTTC
CASSDYLAGANEQFF
>large|TRBJ2-3|TRBV27|TRBD2
TGTGCCAGCAGTCAACTAGCGGGAGCGTCCGCACTTACGCAGTATTTT
CASSQLAGASALTQYF
>-|TRBJ2-2|TRBV25-1|-
TGTGCCAGCAGGGACAGCTACACCGGGGAGCTGTTTTTT
CASRDSYTGELFF
>once|TRBJ2-7|TRBV27|TRBD2
TGTGCCAGCAGTTTATCGGGGCTAGCGGGAGGCTTGGTCGAGCAGTACTTC
CASSLSGLAGGLVEQYF
>-|TRBJ1-5|TRBV6-5|TRBD1
TGTGCCAGCAGTAGTGACAGGGCGGGCAATCAGCCCCAGCATTTT
CASSSDRAGNQPQHF
>-|TRBJ1-2|TRBV19|TRBD1
TGTGCCAGTAGTTCGGGACAGTCTCCCTTCTATGGCTACACCTTC
CASSSGQSPFYGYTF
>few|TRBJ2-1|TRBV14|-
TGTGCCAGCAGCCAAAGGTTATGGGGGAGCAATGAGCAGTTCTTC
CASSQRLWGSNEQFF
>-|TRBJ2-5|TRBV27|TRBD2
TGTGCCAGCAGTTTGGGGCGCGGGAGTATAGAGACCCAGTACTTC
CASSLGRGSIETQYF
>-|TRBJ2-5|TRBV7-6|TRBD1
TGTGCCAGCAGCTACTCGACAGGGGCGCAAGAGACCCAGTACTTC
CASSYSTGAQETQYF
>-|TRBJ2-1|TRBV4-2|-
TGTGCCAGCAGCCAAGACTGGGCCGCCGAAAGGGGGGAGCAGTTCTTC
CASSQDWAAERGEQFF
>-|TRBJ1-6|TRBV6-1|-
TGTGCCAGCAGTGAAGGGAATAATTCACCCCTCCACTTT
CASSEGNNSPLHF
>few|TRBJ1-1|TRBV28|-
TGTGCCAGCAGTTTAGGAAGGACCACTGAAGCTTTCTTT
CASSLGRTTEAFF
>few|TRBJ2-4|TRBV7-6|TRBD1
TGTGCCAGCAGCTTAGGGACAGGGGCCAAAAACATTCAGTACTTC
CASSLGTGAKNIQYF
>-|TRBJ1-2|TRBV11-2|TRBD1
TGTGCCAGCAGCTTAGGAGAGGACAGGGGATTACATGGCTACACCTTC
CASSLGEDRGLHGYTF
>few|TRBJ2-2|TRBV29-1|TRBD1
TGCAGCGTTACCCGACAGGGGTACACCGGGGAGCTGTTTTTT
CSVTRQGYTGELFF
>-|TRBJ2-7|TRBV2|TRBD2
TGTGCCAGCAGCGATGGGGGGGACTGGGCTGAGGAGCAGTACTTC
CASSDGGDWAEEQYF
>-|TRBJ2-7|TRBV29-1|TRBD1
TGCAGCGTTGAATGGGGGACAGGTGAGAGCTCCTACGAGCAGTACTTC
CSVEWGTGESSYEQYF
>few|TRBJ2-5|TRBV11-2|-
TGTGCCAGCAGCCCCCCCCAGCAGGGGGGGCAGTACCAAGAGACCCAGTACTTC
CASSPPQQGGQYQETQYF
>-|TRBJ2-1|TRBV7-6|TRBD1
TGTGCCAGCAGCTTACGGACAGGGGACTACAATGAGCAGTTCTTC
CASSLRTGDYNEQFF
>-|TRBJ1-2|TRBV30|-
TGTGCCTGGAGGGGAAGGGCTGGCTACACCTTC
CAWRGRAGYTF
>once|TRBJ2-4|TRBV9|-
TGTGCCAGCAGCGTAGATGCGGTTTCGGCCAAAAACATTCAGTACTTC
CASSVDAVSAKNIQYF
>-|TRBJ2-1|TRBV7-2|-
TGTGCCAGCAGCTTAGCCAACCCTGGCAATGAGCAGTTCTTC
CASSLANPGNEQFF
>few|TRBJ1-1|TRBV6-6|TRBD1
TGTGCCAGCATGCGACAGGGGACTGAAGCTTTCTTT
CASMRQGTEAFF
>medium-sized|TRBJ1-5|TRBV27|-
TGTGCCAGCAGGGTTCAGGGATATAGCAATCAGCCCCAGCATTTT
CASRVQGYSNQPQHF
>-|TRBJ2-1|TRBV27|-
TGTGCCAGCAGCCTGGTGAGGGGGGACTACAATGAGCAGTTCTTC
CASSLVRGDYNEQFF
>-|TRBJ1-1|TRBV19|TRBD1
TGTGCCACCTCGACAGGGGGAAGAGGGAACACTGAAGCTTTCTTT
CATSTGGRGNTEAFF
>-|TRBJ2-2|TRBV6-6|TRBD1
TGTGCCAGCAGTGCCAAAAACAGGGGATCACGGGAGCTGTTTTTT
CASSAKNRGSRELFF
>-|TRBJ2-1|TRBV19|-
TGTGCCAGTAGTATAAGAATAGGCGGGTTCTACAATGAGCAGTTCTTC
CASSIRIGGFYNEQFF
>-|TRBJ2-7|TRBV28|TRBD2
TGTGCCAGCAGTTTAAGGCCGGGAGGTTTCTCCTACGAGCAGTACTTC
CASSLRPGGFSYEQYF
>-|TRBJ1-1|TRBV28|-
TGTGCCAGCAGTTTATTGCAGGGAAGGACTGAAGCTTTCTTT
CASSLLQGRTEAFF
>once|TRBJ1-3|TRBV7-9|-
TGTGCCAGCAGCTCGAAGGGCTCTGGAAACACCATATATTTT
CASSSKGSGNTIYF
>-|TRBJ2-7|TRBV28|TRBD1
TGTGCCAGCAGCCTCCTGAGACAGGGTGAAGGGTACGAGCAGTACTTC
CASSLLRQGEGYEQYF
>-|TRBJ2-3|TRBV7-6|-
TGTGCCAGCAGCACAGATACGCAGTATTTT
CASSTDTQYF